The present T cell receptor (beta chain) was sequenced within a study of blood T cell repertoires in COVID-19. Study-level information: Italy, Spain and the United States were the sources of the convalescent and acute COVID-19 samples.

Only one count was recorded for this clone. Germline CDR1 is GTSNPN and CDR2 is SVGIG (reference sequence). V lost 2 bases and J lost 8; bases outside the gene matches: 14. The CDR3 contains 17 residues. Here immunoSEQ multiplex PCR was the method, and the copy in TCRdb shows in-frame clones only, minus some. The table shows roughly 500,000 clones, with roughly 88% occurring only once. This clonotype was obtained from a human donor in a cohort sampled during active COVID-19. Sequencing was carried out using peripheral blood. This chain uses TRBV30 with TRBJ2-1, with TRBD2 matching over 11 bases. CDR3 DNA sequence: TGTGCCTGGAGTTCCGGACGGAGTAGCGGGAGGGGGGATGAGCAGTTCTTC. Its translation: CAWSSGRSSGRGDEQFF.